This TCR beta chain was captured in a study of vaccination and CD4 T cells after COVID-19. The treatment here: roughly ten-day PBMC culture with coronavirus spike peptide pools or control peptides (ViraFEST assay). A remark on this clonotype: Its antigen is as yet unknown.

An Oncomine TCR Beta short-read assay was used to sequence the DNA from cultured CD4+ T cells. One entry per CDR3 protein, called by TCRdb with MiXCR from the PCR reads. The table shows 13,000 to 15,000 distinct CDR3 sequences, with 33% occurring only once. The CDR3 sequence is 15 residues long. The V segment lost 0 bases and the J segment 4 bases; nucleotides outside the gene matches: 2. Germline V lookup: CDR1 MNHEY, CDR2 SMNVEV (reference sequence). This chain connects TRBV27 to TRBJ2-5; 10 bases align to TRBD1. Sequenced material: CD4+ T cells from blood, cultured in vitro, taken after SARS-CoV-2 vaccination. This sequence originates from a human donor who had recovered from COVID-19. CDR3 bases: TGTGCCAGCAGTTTATCGACAGGGGGCACAGAGACCCAGTACTTC. This sequence encodes CASSLSTGGTETQYF.